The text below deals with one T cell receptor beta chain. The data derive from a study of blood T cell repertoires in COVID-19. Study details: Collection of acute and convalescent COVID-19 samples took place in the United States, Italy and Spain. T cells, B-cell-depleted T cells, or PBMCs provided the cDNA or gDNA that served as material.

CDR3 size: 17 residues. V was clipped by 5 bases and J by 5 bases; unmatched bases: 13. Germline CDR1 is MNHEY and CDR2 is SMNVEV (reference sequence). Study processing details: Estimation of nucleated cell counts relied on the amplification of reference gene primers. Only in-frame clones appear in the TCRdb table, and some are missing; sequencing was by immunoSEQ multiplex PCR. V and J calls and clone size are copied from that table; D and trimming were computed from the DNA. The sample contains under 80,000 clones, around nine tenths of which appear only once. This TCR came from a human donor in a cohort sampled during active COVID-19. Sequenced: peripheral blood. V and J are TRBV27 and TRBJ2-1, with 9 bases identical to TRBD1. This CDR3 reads CASSIYRGRYENNEQFF. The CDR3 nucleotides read TGTGCCAGCAGTATCTACAGGGGGCGCTATGAAAACAATGAGCAGTTCTTC.